This T cell receptor (beta chain) emerged from a study of T cell responses to AZD1222 COVID-19 vaccine. Libraries were prepared by immunoSEQ multiplex PCR; TCRdb keeps only in-frame clonotypes and omits some of them. Among some 150,000 clones, 75% to 95% were seen once, and the ten largest hold 2.5% to 3%. Germline lookup yields CDR1 SGHNT and CDR2 YYREEE (reference sequence). V was pared by 0 bases and J by 3 bases, with 16 bases between. This CDR3 is built from 18 residues. Sample: peripheral blood, taken on day 0 of MenACWY control vaccination. This TCR derives from an adult in good health. The chain has TRBV5-4 and TRBJ2-6; D possibly matches TRBD1 or TRBD2 (5 bases each). The CDR3 bases are TGTGCCAGCAGCTTGGTAGCGTGGGCGCAGGGTGGGGCCAACGTCCTGACTTTC. Its protein product is CASSLVAWAQGGANVLTF.